This entry features one TCR beta chain sequence. The antigen is unknown. The read halts 3 residues ahead of the CDR3 end, with the missing end drawn from the germline J gene. The assay was immunoSEQ multiplex PCR, and TCRdb's table has in-frame clones only and misses some. The sample totals over 30,000 clones. HPV was found by MY09/MY11 PCR and dot-blot genotyping. From germline, CDR1 is LNHDA and CDR2 SQIVND (reference sequence). Losses at the gene ends were 6 bases for V and 4 bases for J; bases not matched to a gene: 5. This CDR3 spans 15 amino acids. The source of the sample is a study of T cells in women clearing cervical HPV infection. Study findings and constraints: Controls had more TRBV6-7 (about 0.15%) than cases (approximately 0.11%).

This chain uses TRBV19 with TRBJ2-3; 12 bases match TRBD1. The specimen sequenced was blood buffy coat. The clonotype comes from a woman between 18 and 75 years old with a cervical HPV16 infection that either progressed to CIN3+ or cleared (not recorded which). The sequenced part of the CDR3 DNA is TGTGCCAGTAGCCTCGGGACAGGGGGCGCAGATACG. Its protein is CASSLGTGGADT. The full CDR3 is CASSLGTGGADTQYF.